These 31 T cell receptor beta chains share one sample of origin, sequenced in a study of chemoradiotherapy in HPV16-positive cancers. TCRdb keeps only in-frame clones here, not all; method: immunoSEQ multiplex PCR. The table has fewer than 70,000 clones, about 88% seen once; the top ten hold roughly 3.3%. This material consisted of blood, taken from a patient who underwent chemoradiotherapy. These receptors were taken from a human donor with HPV-associated anogenital cancer.

This sequence joins TRBV27 and TRBJ2-1, with TRBD1 identical over 7 bases. CDR3 size: 13 residues. With 5 bases clipped from V and 12 bases from J, the junction kept 10 bases outside the gene matches. The germline CDR1 and CDR2 sequences are MNHEY and SMNVEV (reference sequence). The CDR3 sequence: CASSTPGGKVQFF. The CDR3 bases are TGTGCCAGCAGTACCCCAGGGGGTAAGGTGCAGTTCTTC.

This chain joins TRBV10-3 and TRBJ1-1; a possible D gene is TRBD1 (5 bases). This CDR3 comprises 15 residues. Germline V gene lookup returns CDR1 ENHRY and CDR2 SYGVKD. Trimming took 6 bases from V and 0 from J, leaving 14 bases between them. CDR3 loop: CAIRQDIDLNTEAFF. The CDR3 bases are TGTGCCATCAGGCAGGACATAGACCTGAACACTGAAGCTTTCTTT.

The CDR3 loop is CASRPSGIFAGELFF. In DNA form, the CDR3 reads TGTGCCAGCAGACCTAGCGGGATCTTCGCCGGGGAGCTGTTTTTT. This rearrangement joins TRBV2 to TRBJ2-2; 9 bases are shared with TRBD2. After removal of 6 bases from V and 6 bases from J, the junction contained 8 bases not matched to a gene. CDR1 and CDR2 (germline): SNHLY, FYNNEI. The CDR3 is made up of 15 amino acids. The full variable domain, with the rest looked up from reference TRBV2 and TRBJ2-2, is EPEVTQTPSHQVTQMGQEVILRCVPISNHLYFYWYRQILGQKVEFLVSFYNNEISEKSEIFDDQFSVERPDGSNFTLKIRSTKLEDSAMYFCASRPSGIFAGELFFGEGSRLTVL.

The genes are TRBV18 and TRBJ1-6; D remains unclear. The CDR3 runs to 13 residues. Trimming took off 6 bases at V and 7 bases at J, with 10 bases between the two ends. Germline V gene lookup returns CDR1 KGHSH and CDR2 LQKENI. DNA for the CDR3: TGTGCCAGCTCCCCTGAAACGAATTCACCCCTCCACTTT. Its protein product is CASSPETNSPLHF.

The J gene is TRBJ1-1, the V gene TRBV19; possible D gene TRBD1, 6 bases. V gave up 5 bases and J gave up 1 base, with 8 bases separating them. Germline CDR1 LNHDA, CDR2 SQIVND (reference sequence). CDR3 length: 13 amino acids. The CDR3, as DNA: TGTGCCAGTAGTTGGGGGGCGAACACTGAAGCTTTCTTT. Translation gives CASSWGANTEAFF.

V and J are TRBV9 and TRBJ2-2, with 11 positions matching TRBD2. The CDR3 is 16 amino acids. Unmatched junction bases numbered 4, after V lost 2 bases and J lost 4 bases. The V gene's germline CDR1 is SGDLS and CDR2 YYNGEE. Here the CDR3 DNA reads TGTGCCAGCAGCGTTAGCGGGAGGGCCAGCACCGGGGAGCTGTTTTTT. Translating gives CASSVSGRASTGELFF.

The chain joins TRBV11-2 to TRBJ2-3; D tentatively fits TRBD1 or TRBD2 (5 bases each). Germline V gene data show CDR1 as SGHAT and CDR2 as FQNNGV. Trimming stripped 4 bases from V and 3 bases from J, with 20 bases between. The CDR3 is 17 residues long. The CDR3 region is CASSSGLGEWVTDTQYF. CDR3 bases: TGTGCCAGCAGCTCGGGATTGGGGGAATGGGTTACAGATACGCAGTATTTT. Filled out from reference TRBV11-2 and TRBJ2-3, the complete variable domain reads EAGVAQSPRYKIIEKRQSVAFWCNPISGHATLYWYQQILGQGPKLLIQFQNNGVVDDSQLPKDRFSAERLKGVDSTLKIQPAKLEDSAVYLCASSSGLGEWVTDTQYFGPGTRLTVL.

The rearrangement joins TRBV7-9 to TRBJ1-1; D is uncertain. CDR1 SEHNR and CDR2 FQNEAQ come from the germline V gene (reference sequence). Trimming left V 6 bases short and J 0 bases short, with 17 bases between. The CDR3 consists of 16 residues. The CDR3 spells CASSPRQVKVNTEAFF. Written as DNA, the CDR3 is TGTGCCAGCAGTCCCCGGCAGGTAAAGGTGAACACTGAAGCTTTCTTT.

The chain is built from TRBV7-9 and TRBJ2-2; possibly TRBD2 for D (5 bases). CDR3 length: 15 residues. In germline, CDR1 is SEHNR, CDR2 FQNEAQ (reference sequence). The germline V and J ends were trimmed by 1 base and 7 bases, with 13 bases remaining between them. Here the CDR3 reads CASSLEEVRGGELFF. In DNA form, the CDR3 reads TGTGCCAGCAGCTTAGAGGAAGTCCGGGGCGGGGAGCTGTTTTTT.

The rearrangement links TRBV6-6 to TRBJ1-6; D is perhaps TRBD1 (5 bases). V was cut by 6 bases and J by 9 bases, with 18 bases left in between. Germline values: CDR1 MNHNY, CDR2 SVGAGI (reference sequence). The CDR3 spans 15 residues. The CDR3 spells CASRPGRDGGSPLHF. CDR3 nucleotide sequence: TGTGCCAGCAGGCCTGGACGGGATGGGGGTTCACCCCTCCACTTT.

This rearrangement joins TRBV4-3 to TRBJ1-6; 8 bases map to TRBD1. The CDR3 sequence is 15 residues long. Germline V gene sequence: CDR1 LGHNA, CDR2 YSLEER. With 0 bases clipped from V and 10 bases from J, the junction kept 5 bases outside the gene matches. This chain's CDR3 is CASSQEGQGWSPLHF. The CDR3 DNA sequence: TGCGCCAGCAGCCAAGAAGGACAGGGTTGGTCACCCCTCCACTTT.

This chain uses TRBV9 with TRBJ1-1; 11 bases are a match to TRBD1. The V gene's germline CDR1 is SGDLS and CDR2 YYNGEE. The CDR3 has 15 residues. J lost 1 base, V lost 3 bases, and 2 bases had no gene match. The CDR3 here is CASSAGTGGNTEAFF. CDR3 sequence (DNA): TGTGCCAGCAGCGCGGGGACAGGGGGGAACACTGAAGCTTTCTTT.

This clone came up once. The V gene is TRBV6-6, the J gene TRBJ1-6; D unclear. Germline loops: CDR1 MNHNY, CDR2 SVGAGI (reference sequence). The CDR3 runs to 14 residues. The ends were cut back, 5 bases at V and 7 bases at J, with 12 bases in the middle. CDR3 amino acids: CASSHGPGNSPLHF. The CDR3 DNA reads as TGTGCCAGCAGTCATGGACCGGGAAATTCACCCCTCCACTTT.

The genes are TRBV5-4 and TRBJ2-7; 7 bases agree with TRBD2. The CDR3 length is 17 residues. Looked up from germline, CDR1 is SGHNT and CDR2 is YYREEE (reference sequence). V shed 4 bases, J shed 6 bases, and the junction held 19 bases outside the gene matches. The CDR3 spells CASSPGLDYKSYSEQYF. CDR3 DNA: TGTGCCAGCAGCCCCGGACTAGATTACAAGTCCTACTCCGAGCAGTACTTC.

The J gene is TRBJ2-7, the V gene TRBV23-1; 7 bases are a match to TRBD1. TRBV23-1 is noted as an ORF with a role that remains uncertain. This CDR3 has 14 amino acids. V lost 0 bases and J lost 7; bases outside the gene matches: 6. The CDR3 DNA sequence: TGCGCCAGCAGTCAATCGGGGACAGTGTGGGAGCAGTACTTC. Its translation is CASSQSGTVWEQYF.

This clone was picked up one time. The CDR3 region has the DNA TGTGCCAGCAGCGTATGGGACTCCTCCTACAATGAGCAGTTCTTC. Amino acids: CASSVWDSSYNEQFF. The rearrangement joins TRBV9 to TRBJ2-1, with D perhaps matching TRBD2 (6 bases). CDR1 is SGDLS and CDR2 is YYNGEE in the germline V gene. V was cut by 1 base and J by 0 bases, with 8 bases left in between. This CDR3 contains 15 residues.

This clone was seen a single time. The genes are TRBV6-6 and TRBJ2-7, with D possibly TRBD1 on 6 matching bases. V was shortened by 8 bases and J by 1 base, with 9 bases between the two germline ends. This CDR3 contains 12 residues. Germline V gene data show CDR1 as MNHNY and CDR2 as SVGAGI (reference sequence). The CDR3 spells CASGGASYEQYF. The CDR3 region has the DNA TGTGCCAGCGGGGGCGCTTCCTACGAGCAGTACTTC.

The rearrangement uses TRBV7-2 and TRBJ1-4, with D maybe TRBD1 (5 bases). The CDR3 totals 15 residues. From germline, CDR1 is SGHTA and CDR2 FQGNSA. Trimming pared 4 bases from V and 4 bases from J, leaving 13 bases between. CDR3 coding DNA: TGTGCCAGCAGCTCCCTGGGGACGGGTAATGAAAAACTGTTTTTT. Translated, it gives CASSSLGTGNEKLFF.

The rearrangement uses TRBV2 and TRBJ2-7; D possibly matches TRBD1 or TRBD2 (5 bases each). Trimming left V 8 bases short and J 5 bases short, with 13 bases between. The CDR3 has 12 residues. Germline assignment: CDR1 SNHLY and CDR2 FYNNEI. The CDR3 nucleotides read TGTGCCAGCGGGACGGAGGAGAACGAGCAGTACTTC. Amino acids: CASGTEENEQYF.

V gene TRBV6-1 combines with J gene TRBJ2-7; possible D gene TRBD2, 5 bases. Trimming removed 3 bases from V and 12 bases from J, with 18 bases in between. From germline, CDR1 is MNHNS and CDR2 SASEGT. The length of the CDR3 is 13 residues. CDR3 in DNA: TGTGCCAGCAGTGAGGCGGGCAGCGGTCCCGGGTACTTC. Translating gives CASSEAGSGPGYF.

This clone was detected only once. The CDR3 DNA sequence: TGTGCCAGCAGCAGACTAACTGCGGACGAGCAGTACTTC. It is translated as CASSRLTADEQYF. The chain carries TRBV6-6 and TRBJ2-7, with D maybe TRBD2 (5 bases). Trimming took off 6 bases at V and 5 bases at J, with 14 bases between the two ends. Germline V gene lookup returns CDR1 MNHNY and CDR2 SVGAGI (reference sequence). There are 13 residues in the CDR3.

The chain couples TRBV6-5 to TRBJ1-5; D remains unclear. The V end was cut by 5 bases, the J end by 3 bases, with 11 bases between. The CDR3 runs 14 residues. Germline V gene lookup returns CDR1 MNHEY and CDR2 SVGAGI. The CDR3 reads CASSQIEANQPQHF. The CDR3 bases are TGTGCCAGCAGTCAGATAGAGGCCAATCAGCCCCAGCATTTT.

This chain links TRBV19 with TRBJ1-4; perhaps TRBD1 as D (6 bases). Germline CDR1 reads LNHDA; CDR2 reads SQIVND (reference sequence). CDR3 length: 14 amino acids. With 6 bases removed from V and 7 bases from J, the gap between germline ends came to 15 bases. The CDR3 DNA reads TGTGCCAGTAGCCCGGGGGGCTCTGGTGAAAAACTGTTTTTT. It encodes CASSPGGSGEKLFF.

The chain uses TRBV2 and TRBJ2-2, with TRBD1 matching over 11 bases. This CDR3 is 16 amino acids long. V was clipped by 5 bases and J by 4 bases; unmatched bases: 6. From germline, CDR1 is SNHLY and CDR2 FYNNEI. CDR3 DNA sequence: TGTGCCAGCAGTATTGGACAGGGGGCGATCACCGGGGAGCTGTTTTTT. Protein product: CASSIGQGAITGELFF. The whole variable domain, remainder taken from reference TRBV2 and TRBJ2-2, is EPEVTQTPSHQVTQMGQEVILRCVPISNHLYFYWYRQILGQKVEFLVSFYNNEISEKSEIFDDQFSVERPDGSNFTLKIRSTKLEDSAMYFCASSIGQGAITGELFFGEGSRLTVL.

The chain couples TRBV6-5 to TRBJ2-7; D gene ambiguous. The CDR3 totals 14 residues. V lost 0 bases and J 1 base, leaving 7 bases between the germline ends. CDR1 and CDR2 (germline): MNHEY, SVGAGI. CDR3 nucleotide sequence: TGTGCCAGCAGTTACTCGACGGATTCCTACGAGCAGTACTTC. It yields the protein CASSYSTDSYEQYF.

The chain couples TRBV11-2 to TRBJ2-3, with TRBD1 matching 9 bases. Trimming cost V 1 base and J 5 bases; bases outside gene matches: 13. The germline V gene has CDR1 SGHAT and CDR2 FQNNGV. This CDR3 region has 18 residues. In DNA, the CDR3 is TGTGCCAGCAGCTTAGGAAGGAGGGGACAGGGAATTGGAGATACGCAGTATTTT. It translates to CASSLGRRGQGIGDTQYF.

This clone was seen a single time. The V gene is TRBV15, the J gene TRBJ1-2; D gene unclear. CDR1 and CDR2 (germline): LNHNV, YYDKDF (reference sequence). This CDR3 is built from 14 residues. The V gene lost 0 bases and the J gene lost 3 bases, with 8 bases spanning the gap. CDR3 residues: CATSRDHLDYGYTF. As DNA, the CDR3 is TGTGCCACCAGCAGAGATCACCTAGACTATGGCTACACCTTC.

The chain couples TRBV7-2 to TRBJ1-2; no firm D call. The CDR3 contains 13 residues. Germline V CDR1 and CDR2: SGHTA, FQGNSA. Trimming removed 4 bases at V and 7 bases at J, with 13 bases between. CDR3 nucleotide sequence: TGTGCCAGCAGCTCAACGAACGCGGGTGGCTACACCTTC. Amino acids: CASSSTNAGGYTF.

V is TRBV11-2 and J is TRBJ2-7, with TRBD2 identical over 7 bases. CDR1 SGHAT and CDR2 FQNNGV come from the germline V gene. The CDR3 length is 16 residues. V lost 1 base and J lost 2; bases outside the gene matches: 8. CDR3 DNA: TGTGCCAGCAGCTTAGCAGGCGGGAGTAGCGCCTACGAGCAGTACTTC. It yields the protein CASSLAGGSSAYEQYF.

The chain combines TRBV18 with TRBJ2-3; TRBD2 matches 7 bases. V lost 3 bases to trimming and J lost 0 bases; unmatched junction nucleotides: 6. Germline V gives CDR1 KGHSH, CDR2 LQKENI. The CDR3 consists of 16 residues. This CDR3 reads CASSPGQRGSTDTQYF. For the CDR3, the DNA is TGTGCCAGCTCACCCGGCCAGCGGGGAAGCACAGATACGCAGTATTTT.

The chain links TRBV5-1 to TRBJ2-7; D is ambiguous. Germline-derived CDR1 and CDR2 are SGHRS and YFSETQ. CDR3 length: 13 amino acids. Trimming removed 0 bases from V and 0 bases from J, with 4 bases in between. In DNA, the CDR3 is TGCGCCAGCAGCTTGGGAAACTCCTACGAGCAGTACTTC. Translation: CASSLGNSYEQYF.